This TCR beta chain was obtained from a study of blood T cell repertoires in COVID-19. V lost 4 bases and J lost 4, with 13 bases in between. The CDR3 has 14 residues. Germline CDR1 reads SGHRS; CDR2 reads YFSETQ. Some clones are missing from TCRdb's copy, which holds only in-frame ones; the method was immunoSEQ multiplex PCR. The sample includes under 130,000 clones, nearly 85% of them seen just once. What was sequenced was peripheral blood. The receptor's source is a human donor in a cohort sampled during active or convalescent COVID-19. V and J are TRBV5-1 and TRBJ2-3, with D hard to call. The CDR3 nucleotides are TGCGCCAGCAGCACCAGATCCTCTCCAGATACGCAGTATTTT. It yields the protein CASSTRSSPDTQYF.